One and the same sample provided the 3 T cell receptor beta chains below, sequenced in a study of shared clonotypes between healthy human individuals. Clones were read by immunoSEQ multiplex PCR, and TCRdb kept only the in-frame ones, dropping some. The data show over 700,000 clones, roughly 72% seen once. Sequenced material: memory CD4+ T cells sorted from blood. Regarding subset: CD45RA-negative fraction. The receptors derive from a woman aged 30 to 39 in good health.

This clone was seen only a few times. The chain recombines TRBV11-2 with TRBJ2-7; D is possibly TRBD1 or TRBD2 (7 bases each). V was pared by 7 bases and J by 2 bases, with 15 bases between. This CDR3 is built from 14 residues. CDR1 and CDR2 (germline): SGHAT, FQNNGV. The CDR3 DNA reads TGTGCCAGCAATGACAGGGAGGGCCCCTACGAGCAGTACTTC. Residues: CASNDREGPYEQYF.

The chain employs TRBV5-5 and TRBJ1-1, with D perhaps TRBD1 (6 bases). Per the germline V gene, CDR1 is SGHKS and CDR2 is YYEKEE (reference sequence). Trimming took off 3 bases at V and 3 bases at J, with 12 bases between the two ends. The CDR3 extends over 14 amino acids. The CDR3 loop reads CASSWWGADTEAFF. The CDR3 coding sequence is TGTGCCAGCAGCTGGTGGGGGGCGGACACTGAAGCTTTCTTT.

This rearrangement joins TRBV5-1 to TRBJ2-5, with D maybe TRBD2 (5 bases). Germline V gene sequence: CDR1 SGHRS, CDR2 YFSETQ. The CDR3 loop spans 15 amino acids. Trimming left V 0 bases short and J 5 bases short, with 14 bases between. Here the CDR3 reads CASSLEFRPGETQYF. The CDR3 bases are TGCGCCAGCAGCTTGGAATTCCGACCGGGGGAGACCCAGTACTTC. The full variable domain, its missing parts supplied by reference TRBV5-1 and TRBJ2-5, is KAGVTQTPRYLIKTRGQQVTLSCSPISGHRSVSWYQQTPGQGLQFLFEYFSETQRNKGNFPGRFSGRQFSNSRSEMNVSTLELGDSALYLCASSLEFRPGETQYFGPGTRLLVL.